This T cell receptor (beta chain) originates from a study of blood T cell repertoires in COVID-19. Across the whole study: The cDNA or gDNA used as material had been derived from T cells, B-cell-depleted T cells, or PBMCs.

The CDR3 is made up of 16 amino acids. The V gene end was trimmed by 3 bases and the J gene end by 1 base; junction bases not matched to a gene: 8. Germline loops: CDR1 SGHTA, CDR2 FQGTGA. Only in-frame clones appear in the TCRdb table, and some are missing; sequencing was by immunoSEQ multiplex PCR. The sample lists 350,000 or so clones; almost 90% were seen once. The material sequenced was PBMCs or T cells enriched from blood (not recorded which). The chain employs TRBV7-3 and TRBJ1-2; 7 bases align to TRBD1. This receptor was taken from a woman younger than 45 who had been exposed to COVID-19. The CDR3 reads CASSFSGGGLNYGYTF. CDR3 nucleotide sequence: TGTGCCAGCAGCTTCTCAGGGGGAGGCCTTAACTATGGCTACACCTTC.